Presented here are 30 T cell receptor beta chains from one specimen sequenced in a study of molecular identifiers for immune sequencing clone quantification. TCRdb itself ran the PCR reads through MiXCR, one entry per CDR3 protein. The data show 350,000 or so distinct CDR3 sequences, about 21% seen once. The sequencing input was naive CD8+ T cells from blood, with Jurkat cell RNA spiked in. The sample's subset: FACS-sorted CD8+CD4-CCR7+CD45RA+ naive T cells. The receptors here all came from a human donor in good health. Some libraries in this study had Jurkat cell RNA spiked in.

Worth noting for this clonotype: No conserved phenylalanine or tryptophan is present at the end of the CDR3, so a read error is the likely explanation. The CDR3 loop is CASSLGGTSGYEQYS. The CDR3 coding sequence is TGTGCCAGCAGCTTAGGAGGGACTAGCGGTTACGAGCAGTACTCC. The chain uses TRBV7-2 and TRBJ2-7; TRBD2 agrees at 11 bases. The CDR3 loop spans 15 amino acids. Germline CDR1 reads SGHTA; CDR2 reads FQGNSA. Unmatched junction bases numbered 3, after V lost 1 base and J lost 4 bases.

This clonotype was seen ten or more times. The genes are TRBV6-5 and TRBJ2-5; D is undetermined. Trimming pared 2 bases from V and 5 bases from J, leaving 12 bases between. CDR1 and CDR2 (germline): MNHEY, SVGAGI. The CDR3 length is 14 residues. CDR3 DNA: TGTGCCAGCAGTTACGCGCCAACGGCGGAGACCCAGTACTTC. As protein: CASSYAPTAETQYF.

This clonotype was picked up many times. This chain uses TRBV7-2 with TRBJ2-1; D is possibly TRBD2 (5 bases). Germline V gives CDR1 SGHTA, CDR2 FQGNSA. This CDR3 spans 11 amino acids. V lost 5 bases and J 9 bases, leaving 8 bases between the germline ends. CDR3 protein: CASSHSGEQFF. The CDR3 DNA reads TGTGCCAGCAGCCACAGCGGTGAGCAGTTCTTC. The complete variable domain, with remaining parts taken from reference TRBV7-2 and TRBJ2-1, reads GAGVSQSPSNKVTEKGKDVELRCDPISGHTALYWYRQSLGQGLEFLIYFQGNSAPDKSGLPSDRFSAERTGGSVSTLTIQRTQQEDSAVYLCASSHSGEQFFGPGTRLTVL.

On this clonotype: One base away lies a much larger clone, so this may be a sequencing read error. The CDR3 nucleotides read TGTGCCAGCAGTTTCTTGGGGGAGGAGGGGGCGGATGGAAAACTGTTTTTT. This sequence encodes CASSFLGEEGADGKLFF. The rearrangement joins TRBV27 to TRBJ1-4; 7 bases agree with TRBD1. The germline CDR1 and CDR2 sequences are MNHEY and SMNVEV (reference sequence). CDR3 length: 17 amino acids. The V segment lost 3 bases and the J segment 10 bases; nucleotides outside the gene matches: 17.

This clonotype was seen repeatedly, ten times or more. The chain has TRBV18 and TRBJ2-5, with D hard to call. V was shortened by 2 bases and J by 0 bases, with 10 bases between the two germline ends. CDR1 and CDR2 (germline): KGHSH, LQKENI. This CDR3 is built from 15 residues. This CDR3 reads CASSPSPGNQETQYF. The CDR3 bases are TGTGCCAGCTCACCATCTCCAGGCAACCAAGAGACCCAGTACTTC.

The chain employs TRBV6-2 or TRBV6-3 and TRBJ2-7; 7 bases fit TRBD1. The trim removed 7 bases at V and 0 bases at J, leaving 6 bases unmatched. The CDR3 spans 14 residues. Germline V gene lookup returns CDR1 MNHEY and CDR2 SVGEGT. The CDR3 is CASNHDRDSYEQYF. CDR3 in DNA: TGTGCCAGCAATCACGACAGGGACTCCTACGAGCAGTACTTC.

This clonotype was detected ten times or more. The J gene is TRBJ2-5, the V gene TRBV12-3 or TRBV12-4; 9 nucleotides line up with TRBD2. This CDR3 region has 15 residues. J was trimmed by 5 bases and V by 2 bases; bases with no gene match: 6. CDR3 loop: CASSLLRGGSETQYF. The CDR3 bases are TGTGCCAGCAGTTTATTGCGGGGGGGCTCGGAGACCCAGTACTTC.

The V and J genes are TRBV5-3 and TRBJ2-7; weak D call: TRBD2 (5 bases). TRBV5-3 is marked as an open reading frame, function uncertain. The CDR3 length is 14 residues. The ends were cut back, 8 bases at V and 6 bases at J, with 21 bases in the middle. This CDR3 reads CASGFGQTSGEQYF. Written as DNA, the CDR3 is TGTGCCAGCGGCTTTGGGCAGACGAGCGGCGAGCAGTACTTC.

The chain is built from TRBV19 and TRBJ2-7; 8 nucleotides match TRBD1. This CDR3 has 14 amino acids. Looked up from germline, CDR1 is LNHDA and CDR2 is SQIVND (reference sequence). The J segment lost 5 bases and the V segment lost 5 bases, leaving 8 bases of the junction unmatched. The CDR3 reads CASSDYGQGHEQYF. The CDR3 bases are TGTGCCAGTAGTGATTACGGACAGGGCCACGAGCAGTACTTC.

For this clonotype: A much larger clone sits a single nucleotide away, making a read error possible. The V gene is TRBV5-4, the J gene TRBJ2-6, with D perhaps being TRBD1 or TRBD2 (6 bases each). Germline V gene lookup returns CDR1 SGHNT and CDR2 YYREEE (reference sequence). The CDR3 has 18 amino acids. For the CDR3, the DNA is TGTGCCAGCAGCTTGGTAGGACAGCGGGTCCCTGGGGCCAACGCCCTGACTTTC. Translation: CASSLVGQRVPGANALTF.

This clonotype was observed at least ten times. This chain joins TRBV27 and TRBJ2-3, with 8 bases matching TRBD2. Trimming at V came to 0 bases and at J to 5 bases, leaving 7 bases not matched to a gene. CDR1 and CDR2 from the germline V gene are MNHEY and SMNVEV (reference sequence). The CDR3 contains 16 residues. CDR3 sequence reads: CASSLSSGVPLDTQYF. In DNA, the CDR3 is TGTGCCAGCAGTTTATCTAGCGGGGTCCCCCTAGATACGCAGTATTTT.

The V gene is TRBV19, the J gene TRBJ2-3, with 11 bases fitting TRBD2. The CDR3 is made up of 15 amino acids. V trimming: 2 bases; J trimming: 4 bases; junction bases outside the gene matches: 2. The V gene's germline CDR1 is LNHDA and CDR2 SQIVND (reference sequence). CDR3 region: CASSILAGGADTQYF. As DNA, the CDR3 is TGTGCCAGTAGTATACTAGCGGGGGGCGCAGATACGCAGTATTTT.

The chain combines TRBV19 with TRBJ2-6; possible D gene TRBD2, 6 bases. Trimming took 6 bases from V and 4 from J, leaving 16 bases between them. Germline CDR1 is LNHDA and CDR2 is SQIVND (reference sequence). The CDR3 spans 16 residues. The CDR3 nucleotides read TGTGCCAGTAGCCCCCGGGACTCCTGGGGGGCCAACGTCCTGACTTTC. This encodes CASSPRDSWGANVLTF.

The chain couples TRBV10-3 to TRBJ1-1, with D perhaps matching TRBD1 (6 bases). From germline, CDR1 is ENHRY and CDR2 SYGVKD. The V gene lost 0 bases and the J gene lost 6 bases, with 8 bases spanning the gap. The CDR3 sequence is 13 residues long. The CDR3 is CAISESDSPEAFF. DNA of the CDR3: TGTGCCATCAGTGAGTCGGACAGCCCTGAAGCTTTCTTT.

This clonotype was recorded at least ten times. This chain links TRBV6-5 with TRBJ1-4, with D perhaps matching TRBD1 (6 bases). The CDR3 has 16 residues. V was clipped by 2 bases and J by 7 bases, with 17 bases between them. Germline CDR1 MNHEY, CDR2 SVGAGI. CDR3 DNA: TGTGCCAGCAGTTACCTGGTCGGGGGGGCAGGTGAAAAACTGTTTTTT. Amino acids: CASSYLVGGAGEKLFF.

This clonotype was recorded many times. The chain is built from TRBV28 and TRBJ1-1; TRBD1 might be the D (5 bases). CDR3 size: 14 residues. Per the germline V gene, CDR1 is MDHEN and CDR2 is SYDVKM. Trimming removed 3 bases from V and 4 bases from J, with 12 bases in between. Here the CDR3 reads CASSLATVGTEAFF. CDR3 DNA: TGTGCCAGCAGTTTGGCGACAGTAGGCACTGAAGCTTTCTTT.

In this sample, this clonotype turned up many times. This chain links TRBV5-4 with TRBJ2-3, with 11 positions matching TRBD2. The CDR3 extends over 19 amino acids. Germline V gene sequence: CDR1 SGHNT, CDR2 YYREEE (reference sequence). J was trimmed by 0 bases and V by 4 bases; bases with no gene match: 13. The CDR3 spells CASSRRLAGSPGSTDTQYF. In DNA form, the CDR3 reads TGTGCCAGCAGCCGTCGACTAGCGGGATCCCCTGGGAGCACAGATACGCAGTATTTT.

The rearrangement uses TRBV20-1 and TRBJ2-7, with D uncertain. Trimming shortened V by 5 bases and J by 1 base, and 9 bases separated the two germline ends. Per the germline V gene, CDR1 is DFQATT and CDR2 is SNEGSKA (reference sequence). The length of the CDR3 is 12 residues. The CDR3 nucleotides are TGCAGTGCTTATCGTGATTCCTACGAGCAGTACTTC. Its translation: CSAYRDSYEQYF.

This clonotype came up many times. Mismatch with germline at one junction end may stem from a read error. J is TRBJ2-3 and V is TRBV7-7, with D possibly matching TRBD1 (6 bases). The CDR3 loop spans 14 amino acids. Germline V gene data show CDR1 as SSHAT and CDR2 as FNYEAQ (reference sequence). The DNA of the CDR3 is TGTGCTAGCAGCCCCGGACAGCCCACAGATACGCAGTATTTT. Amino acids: CASSPGQPTDTQYF. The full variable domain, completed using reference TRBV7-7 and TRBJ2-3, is GAGVSQSPRYKVTKRGQDVTLRCDPISSHATLYWYQQALGQGPEFLTYFNYEAQPDKSGLPSDRFSAERPEGSISTLTIQRTEQRDSAMYRCASSPGQPTDTQYFGPGTRLTVL.

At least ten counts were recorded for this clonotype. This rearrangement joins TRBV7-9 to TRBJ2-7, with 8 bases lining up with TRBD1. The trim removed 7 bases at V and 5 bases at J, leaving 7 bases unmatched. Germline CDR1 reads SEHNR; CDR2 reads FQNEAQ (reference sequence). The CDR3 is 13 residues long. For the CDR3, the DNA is TGTGCCAGCACCGGACAGGGCCCCAACGAGCAGTACTTC. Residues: CASTGQGPNEQYF.

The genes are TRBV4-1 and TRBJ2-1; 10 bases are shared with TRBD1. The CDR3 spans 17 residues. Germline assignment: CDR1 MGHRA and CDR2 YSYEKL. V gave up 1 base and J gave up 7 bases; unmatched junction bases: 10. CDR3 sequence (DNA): TGCGCCAGCAGCCAAGTACGGACAGGGGGTTTGGGGAATGAGCAGTTCTTC. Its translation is CASSQVRTGGLGNEQFF.

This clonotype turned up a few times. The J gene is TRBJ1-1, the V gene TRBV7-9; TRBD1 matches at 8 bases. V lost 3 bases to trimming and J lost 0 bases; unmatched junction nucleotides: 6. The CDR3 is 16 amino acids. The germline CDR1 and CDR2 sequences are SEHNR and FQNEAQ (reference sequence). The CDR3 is CASSFSGQGMNTEAFF. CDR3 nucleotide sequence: TGTGCCAGCAGCTTCTCTGGACAGGGCATGAACACTGAAGCTTTCTTT.

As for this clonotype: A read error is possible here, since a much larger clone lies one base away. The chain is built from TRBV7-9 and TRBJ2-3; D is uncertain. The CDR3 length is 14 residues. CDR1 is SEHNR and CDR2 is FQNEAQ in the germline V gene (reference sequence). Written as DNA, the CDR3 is TGTACCAGCAGCTTAGTCGGCATCACAGATACGCAGTATTTT. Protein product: CTSSLVGITDTQYF.

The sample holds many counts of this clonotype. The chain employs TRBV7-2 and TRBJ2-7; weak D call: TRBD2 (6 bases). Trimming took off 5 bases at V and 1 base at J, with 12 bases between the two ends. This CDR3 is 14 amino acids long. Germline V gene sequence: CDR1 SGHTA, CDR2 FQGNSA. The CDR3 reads CASSAGLVSYEQYF. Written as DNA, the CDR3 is TGTGCCAGCAGCGCGGGACTGGTATCCTACGAGCAGTACTTC.

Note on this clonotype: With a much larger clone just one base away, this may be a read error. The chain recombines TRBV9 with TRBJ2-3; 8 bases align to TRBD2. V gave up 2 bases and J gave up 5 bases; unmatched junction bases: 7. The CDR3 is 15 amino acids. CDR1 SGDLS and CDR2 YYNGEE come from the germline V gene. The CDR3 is CASSVSGGRIDTQYF. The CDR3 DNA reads TGTGCCAGCAGCGTCAGCGGGGGTCGGATAGATACGCAGTATTTT.

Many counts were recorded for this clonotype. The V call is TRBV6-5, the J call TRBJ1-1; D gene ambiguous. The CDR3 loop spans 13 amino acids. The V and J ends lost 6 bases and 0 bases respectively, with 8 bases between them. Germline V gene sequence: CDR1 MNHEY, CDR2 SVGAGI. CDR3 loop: CASRNSLNTEAFF. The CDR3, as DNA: TGTGCCAGCAGAAATTCTTTGAACACTGAAGCTTTCTTT.

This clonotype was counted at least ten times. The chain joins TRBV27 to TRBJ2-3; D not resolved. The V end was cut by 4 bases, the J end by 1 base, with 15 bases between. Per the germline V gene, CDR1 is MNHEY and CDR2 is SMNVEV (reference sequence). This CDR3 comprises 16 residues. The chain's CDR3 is CASSSLAPGGTDTQYF. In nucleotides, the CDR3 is TGTGCCAGCAGTTCCCTCGCGCCTGGAGGCACAGATACGCAGTATTTT.

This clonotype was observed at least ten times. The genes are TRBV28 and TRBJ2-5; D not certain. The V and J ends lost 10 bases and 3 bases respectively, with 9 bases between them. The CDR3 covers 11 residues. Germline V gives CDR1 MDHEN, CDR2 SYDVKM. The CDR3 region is CATREEETQYF. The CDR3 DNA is TGTGCCACCCGAGAGGAAGAGACCCAGTACTTC.

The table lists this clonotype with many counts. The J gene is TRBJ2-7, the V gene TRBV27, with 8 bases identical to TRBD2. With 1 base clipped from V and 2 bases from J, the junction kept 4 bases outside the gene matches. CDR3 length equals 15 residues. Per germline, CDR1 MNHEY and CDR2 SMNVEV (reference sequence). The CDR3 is CASSLFPGRAYEQYF. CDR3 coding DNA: TGTGCCAGCAGTTTATTTCCCGGGAGGGCCTACGAGCAGTACTTC.

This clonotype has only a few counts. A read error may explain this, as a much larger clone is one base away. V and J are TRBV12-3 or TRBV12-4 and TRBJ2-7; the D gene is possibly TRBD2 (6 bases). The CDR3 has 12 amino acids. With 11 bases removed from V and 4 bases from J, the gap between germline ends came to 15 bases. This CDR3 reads CACTLGGYEQYF. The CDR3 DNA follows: TGTGCCTGCACTCTTGGGGGGTACGAGCAGTACTTC.